These 12 T cell receptor beta chains were sequenced from one sample in a study of STAT5B mutations in CD4+ large granular lymphocyte leukemia. TCRdb keeps only in-frame clones here, not all; method: immunoSEQ multiplex PCR. Of about 20,000 clones in the sample, 78% are singletons; the top ten hold about 0.4%. The sequenced sample consisted of CD4+ T cells from blood buffy coats. The source of these receptors is a human donor in good health.

This chain links TRBV11-2 with TRBJ1-1; D gene unclear. Germline values: CDR1 SGHAT, CDR2 FQNNGV. Trimming shortened V by 0 bases and J by 9 bases, and 5 bases separated the two germline ends. The CDR3 is 11 residues long. The CDR3, as DNA: TGTGCCAGCAGCTTAGATAGGAAAGCTTTCTTT. This translates into CASSLDRKAFF.

Notes on this clone: Germline and junction disagree at one end, which may indicate a read error. This chain links TRBV7-9 with TRBJ2-4; the D gene is possibly TRBD1 (6 bases). The CDR3 extends over 15 amino acids. CDR1 is SEHNR, CDR2 FQNEAQ, per germline (reference sequence). DNA for the CDR3: TGTGCCAGCAGCTTTGGGGGCTTAGCCAAAAACATTCAATACTTC. Its protein product is CASSFGGLAKNIQYF. Based on the CDR3 plus reference TRBV7-9 and TRBJ2-4, the full variable domain is DTGVSQNPRHKITKRGQNVTFRCDPISEHNRLYWYRQTLGQGPEFLTYFQNEAQLEKSRLLSDRFSAERPKGSFSTLEIQRTEQGDSAMYLCASSFGGLAKNIQYFGAGTRLSVL.

This chain links TRBV30 with TRBJ1-3; maybe TRBD1 (6 bases). The length of the CDR3 is 16 residues. Per germline, CDR1 GTSNPN and CDR2 SVGIG (reference sequence). With 0 bases removed from V and 2 bases from J, the gap between germline ends came to 14 bases. The CDR3 DNA reads as TGTGCCTGGAGTGTCCACAGGGCGGGCACTGGAAACACCATATATTTT. This codes for CAWSVHRAGTGNTIYF. Filled out from reference TRBV30 and TRBJ1-3, the complete variable domain reads SQTIHQWPATLVQPVGSPLSLECTVEGTSNPNLYWYRQAAGRGLQLLFYSVGIGQISSEVPQNLSASRPQDRQFILSSKKLLLSDSGFYLCAWSVHRAGTGNTIYFGEGSWLTVV.

V usage is TRBV9 and J usage is TRBJ2-4; TRBD1 matches at 7 bases. CDR1 is SGDLS, CDR2 YYNGEE, per germline. V trimming: 1 base; J trimming: 9 bases; junction bases outside the gene matches: 7. CDR3 length: 14 residues. The CDR3 region is CASSVTQGEGIQYF. The CDR3 DNA is TGTGCCAGCAGCGTAACCCAGGGGGAAGGCATTCAGTACTTC.

The chain carries TRBV7-2 and TRBJ2-6; 10 bases map to TRBD2. V trimming: 5 bases; J trimming: 0 bases; junction bases outside the gene matches: 10. In germline, CDR1 is SGHTA, CDR2 FQGNSA. The CDR3 has 19 amino acids. Written as DNA, the CDR3 is TGTGCCAGCAGCACTCTAGCGGGGGCTTCCTCCTCTGGGGCCAACGTCCTGACTTTC. Residues: CASSTLAGASSSGANVLTF.

The chain combines TRBV6-5 with TRBJ2-7, with D maybe TRBD1 (5 bases). The CDR3 consists of 14 residues. Germline V lookup: CDR1 MNHEY, CDR2 SVGAGI. The V gene lost 5 bases and the J gene lost 2 bases, with 13 bases spanning the gap. This chain's CDR3 is CASSTQEIAYEQYF. The CDR3 nucleotides are TGTGCCAGCAGTACACAGGAAATCGCCTACGAGCAGTACTTC.

In its sample, this clone was seen a few times. The chain combines TRBV4-1 with TRBJ1-2, with D maybe TRBD1 (6 bases). Germline V gene sequence: CDR1 MGHRA, CDR2 YSYEKL. V was shortened by 3 bases and J by 4 bases, with 18 bases between the two germline ends. The CDR3 extends over 16 amino acids. CDR3 DNA sequence: TGCGCCAGCAGCCACCCTGCCTTACAGGGTACCTATGGCTACACCTTC. Its translation is CASSHPALQGTYGYTF.

This chain connects TRBV4-3 to TRBJ2-1, with TRBD2 matching 7 bases. This CDR3 comprises 16 residues. CDR1 and CDR2 (germline): LGHNA, YSLEER. V was pared by 0 bases and J by 7 bases, with 9 bases of the junction left unmatched. The CDR3 reads CASSQELASGGNEQFF. For the CDR3, the DNA is TGCGCCAGCAGCCAAGAATTGGCTAGCGGTGGGAATGAGCAGTTCTTC.

V usage is TRBV28 and J usage is TRBJ2-5; 11 bases map to TRBD2. CDR1 is MDHEN and CDR2 is SYDVKM in the germline V gene. This CDR3 spans 14 amino acids. After removal of 3 bases from V and 11 bases from J, the junction contained 8 bases not matched to a gene. Written as DNA, the CDR3 is TGTGCCAGCAGTTTGGGACTAGCGGTCGGAGAGCAGTACTTC. Translating gives CASSLGLAVGEQYF.

V and J are TRBV20-1 and TRBJ1-1; D gene unclear. The CDR3 length is 11 residues. CDR1 is DFQATT and CDR2 is SNEGSKA in the germline V gene (reference sequence). V was cut by 1 base and J by 3 bases, with 3 bases left in between. This CDR3 reads CSARADTEAFF. CDR3 DNA sequence: TGCAGTGCTAGAGCGGACACTGAAGCTTTCTTT.

The genes are TRBV27 and TRBJ2-2, with D perhaps matching TRBD1 or TRBD2 (5 bases each). The CDR3 loop spans 16 amino acids. V was trimmed by 7 bases and J by 2 bases, leaving 17 bases between them. Per germline, CDR1 MNHEY and CDR2 SMNVEV (reference sequence). Written as DNA, the CDR3 is TGTGCCAGCACCCTGGAGCGGTGGGGCAACACCGGGGAGCTGTTTTTT. It yields the protein CASTLERWGNTGELFF.

This clone has just a few counts. The chain couples TRBV4-2 to TRBJ1-2; 9 bases match TRBD1. The germline gives CDR1 LGHNA, CDR2 YNFKEQ. The CDR3 sequence is 15 residues long. Trimming cost V 4 bases and J 5 bases; bases outside gene matches: 8. The CDR3 coding sequence is TGTGCCAGCAGCCCGGACAGGGGAACGGGATATGGCTACACCTTC. It is translated as CASSPDRGTGYGYTF.